What follows is one T cell receptor (beta chain) and its context. No antigen is known for it. Specified time point: newly diagnosed GD, antithyroid drugs for less than 3 months. TCR sequences were obtained from RNA taken from PBMCs. The CDR3 is made up of 15 amino acids. The germline V gene encodes CDR1 LGHDT and CDR2 YNNKEL (reference sequence). V lost 5 bases, J lost 4 bases, and 4 bases stayed unmatched. This sample was included in a study of regulatory T cells in long-lasting Graves disease. Study results and caveats: Persistent disease preferred TRBV28, TRBJ1-2 and TRBJ2-5.

To make TCR beta libraries, researchers used iRepertoire HTBI primers and Arm-PCR of CDR3 regions. TCRdb analysed the multiplex PCR reads with MiXCR anew, one entry per CDR3 protein. The sample holds 500,000 or so distinct CDR3 sequences, 14% seen once. Separately, the same data were catalogued under a study of T cells in Graves' hyperthyroidism and ophthalmopathy.

The origin of this receptor is a woman between 45 and 60 years old with Graves disease. Source: peripheral blood mononuclear cells (PBMCs), taken at new diagnosis, from a patient treated with antithyroid drugs. This chain uses TRBV3-1 with TRBJ2-6, with 8 positions matching TRBD2. CDR3 loop: CASSASGLGANVLTF. The DNA for the CDR3 is TGTGCCAGCAGCGCTAGCGGGTTAGGGGCCAACGTCCTGACTTTC.